These T cell receptor beta chains were read from a single sample in a study of cytomegalovirus exposure and HLA in healthy donors. Clones were sequenced by immunoSEQ multiplex PCR, and TCRdb holds only the in-frame ones, with some missing. The table records about 140,000 clones, almost 85% of them present only once. Sequencing was performed on PBMCs. Every receptor here comes from a woman aged 35 to 49 in good health and CMV-seronegative. Each CDR3 is given with its conserved first and last residue. D genes are given only for firm matches. A row's size may be missing; if present it is once, few, many or a size class.

d_call: NA; v_call: TRBV25-1; j_call: TRBJ1-2; clone_size: NA; cdr3_nt: TGTGCCAGCAGTCAGACAGGCCCGGGTGGCTACACCTTC; cdr3_aa: CASSQTGPGGYTF
d_call: NA; v_call: TRBV7-9; j_call: TRBJ2-1; clone_size: once; cdr3_nt: TGTGCCAGCAGCCCTAGCTGGGGGGTGGGACCTAGTGATAATGAGCAGTTCTTC; cdr3_aa: CASSPSWGVGPSDNEQFF
d_call: NA; v_call: TRBV28; j_call: TRBJ2-7; clone_size: NA; cdr3_nt: TGTGCCAGCAGTCCGCTCGGACTCCTTGGGAGCTACGAGCAGTACTTC; cdr3_aa: CASSPLGLLGSYEQYF
d_call: NA; v_call: TRBV7-7; j_call: TRBJ1-2; clone_size: NA; cdr3_nt: TGTGCCACCACCCCACAGGGTTCGGGAGGCTACACCTTC; cdr3_aa: CATTPQGSGGYTF
d_call: TRBD1; v_call: TRBV6-5; j_call: TRBJ1-2; clone_size: NA; cdr3_nt: TGTGCCAGCAGTCTCGGACAGGCAAACTATGGCTACACCTTC; cdr3_aa: CASSLGQANYGYTF
d_call: TRBD1; v_call: TRBV5-4; j_call: TRBJ1-1; clone_size: NA; cdr3_nt: TGTGCCAGCAGCCCGACAGGGGGCGCAAACACTGAAGCTTTCTTT; cdr3_aa: CASSPTGGANTEAFF
d_call: NA; v_call: TRBV7-9; j_call: TRBJ2-5; clone_size: NA; cdr3_nt: TGTGCCAGCTCTAAGAGGTGGTTAGAGACCCAGTACTTC; cdr3_aa: CASSKRWLETQYF
d_call: NA; v_call: TRBV11-2; j_call: TRBJ1-2; clone_size: few; cdr3_nt: TGTGCCAGCAGCTTAGAGGGGGGCTATGGCTACACCTTC; cdr3_aa: CASSLEGGYGYTF
d_call: TRBD2; v_call: TRBV9; j_call: TRBJ2-7; clone_size: NA; cdr3_nt: TGTGCCAGCAGCCCGGGACTAGCGATCGAGCAGTACTTC; cdr3_aa: CASSPGLAIEQYF
d_call: TRBD2; v_call: TRBV19; j_call: TRBJ2-7; clone_size: once; cdr3_nt: TGTGCCAGTAGTATTTGGACTAGCGGGACCTACGAGCAGTACTTC; cdr3_aa: CASSIWTSGTYEQYF
d_call: NA; v_call: TRBV5-8; j_call: TRBJ1-2; clone_size: NA; cdr3_nt: TGTGCCAGCAGCCACGGAGGGACTGAGAACTATGGCTACACCTTC; cdr3_aa: CASSHGGTENYGYTF
d_call: NA; v_call: TRBV2; j_call: TRBJ2-7; clone_size: NA; cdr3_nt: TGTGCCAGCAGTGAGGGCCCCAACTACGAGCAGTACTTC; cdr3_aa: CASSEGPNYEQYF
d_call: NA; v_call: TRBV5-1; j_call: TRBJ1-1; clone_size: NA; cdr3_nt: TGCGTCAGCAGCTTGACGGTGAACACTGAAGCTTTCTTT; cdr3_aa: CVSSLTVNTEAFF
d_call: NA; v_call: TRBV19; j_call: TRBJ2-1; clone_size: once; cdr3_nt: TGTGCCAGTAGTATAGTCTTAATCGGTGAGCAGTTCTTC; cdr3_aa: CASSIVLIGEQFF
d_call: TRBD2; v_call: TRBV19; j_call: TRBJ2-3; clone_size: NA; cdr3_nt: TGTGCCAGTAGTATCTGGCTAGCGGGAGAGGGCACAGATACGCAGTATTTT; cdr3_aa: CASSIWLAGEGTDTQYF
d_call: NA; v_call: TRBV7-2; j_call: TRBJ2-3; clone_size: NA; cdr3_nt: TGTGCCAGCAGCCCGCGGCGAGGCACAGATACGCAGTATTTT; cdr3_aa: CASSPRRGTDTQYF
d_call: TRBD1; v_call: TRBV5-6; j_call: TRBJ2-1; clone_size: NA; cdr3_nt: TGTGCCAGCAGCAGAGGGGGCACTTACAATGAGCAGTTCTTC; cdr3_aa: CASSRGGTYNEQFF
d_call: NA; v_call: TRBV7-9; j_call: TRBJ2-3; clone_size: NA; cdr3_nt: TGTGCCAGCAGCTTAAGACAGGTCACAGATACGCAGTATTTT; cdr3_aa: CASSLRQVTDTQYF
d_call: NA; v_call: TRBV5-1; j_call: TRBJ1-1; clone_size: NA; cdr3_nt: TGCGCCAGCAGCTTGCAAGCCCCTGAGGACACTGAAGCTTTCTTT; cdr3_aa: CASSLQAPEDTEAFF
d_call: NA; v_call: TRBV27; j_call: TRBJ2-7; clone_size: NA; cdr3_nt: TGTGCCAGCAGTTTATTTGGGGGCTCGGTCTACGAGCAGTACTTC; cdr3_aa: CASSLFGGSVYEQYF